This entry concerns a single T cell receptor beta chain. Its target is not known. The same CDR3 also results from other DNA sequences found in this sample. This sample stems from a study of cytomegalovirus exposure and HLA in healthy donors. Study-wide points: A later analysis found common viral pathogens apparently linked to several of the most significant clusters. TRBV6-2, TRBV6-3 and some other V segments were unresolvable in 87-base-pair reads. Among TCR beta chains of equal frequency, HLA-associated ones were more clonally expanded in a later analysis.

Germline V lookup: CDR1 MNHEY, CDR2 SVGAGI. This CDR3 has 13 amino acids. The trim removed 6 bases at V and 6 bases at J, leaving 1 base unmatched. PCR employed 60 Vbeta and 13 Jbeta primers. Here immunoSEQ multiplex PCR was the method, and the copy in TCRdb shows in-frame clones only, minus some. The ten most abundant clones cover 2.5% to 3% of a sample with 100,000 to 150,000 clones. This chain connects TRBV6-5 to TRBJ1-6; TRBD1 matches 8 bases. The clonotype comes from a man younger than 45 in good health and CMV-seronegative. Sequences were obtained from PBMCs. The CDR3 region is CASRDRGNSPLHF. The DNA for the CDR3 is TGTGCCAGCAGAGACAGGGGTAATTCACCCCTCCACTTT.